The 12 T cell receptor beta chains listed next were all sequenced from one sample in a study of cytomegalovirus exposure and HLA in healthy donors. The PCR employed 60 Vbeta primers together with 13 Jbeta primers. Sequencing was performed with immunoSEQ multiplex PCR; in TCRdb, only in-frame clones are kept and a portion is missing. The table lists some 150,000 clones, about 80% of them singletons. The material sequenced was PBMCs. Receptor source: a woman aged 45 to 65 in good health and CMV-seronegative.

The chain joins TRBV6-6 to TRBJ2-1; D gene uncertain. Germline V gene sequence: CDR1 MNHNY, CDR2 SVGAGI (reference sequence). The CDR3 spans 11 residues. The ends were cut back, 2 bases at V and 8 bases at J, with 4 bases in the middle. CDR3 nucleotides: TGTGCCAGCAGTTACCCCGATGAGCAGTTCTTC. Protein: CASSYPDEQFF.

This clone was counted only a few times. The chain employs TRBV29-1 and TRBJ1-2; D not resolved. The germline V gene has CDR1 SQVTM and CDR2 ANQGSEA. This CDR3 has 14 residues. V lost 0 bases to trimming and J lost 8 bases, with 16 bases between them. CDR3 residues: CSVEDYEETRGYTF. CDR3 nucleotides: TGCAGCGTTGAAGATTATGAGGAAACCCGGGGCTACACCTTC.

J is TRBJ2-2 and V is TRBV5-6, with D perhaps matching TRBD1 (5 bases). There are 16 residues in the CDR3. The germline V gene encodes CDR1 SGHDT and CDR2 YYEEEE. Trimming pared 1 base from V and 1 base from J, leaving 11 bases between. The CDR3 bases are TGTGCCAGCAGCTTGCTGATAGGGGAGAACACCGGGGAGCTGTTTTTT. Protein product: CASSLLIGENTGELFF.

This clone occurred a few times. The V call is TRBV5-1, the J call TRBJ1-3; TRBD1 might be the D (5 bases). CDR3 size: 14 residues. Germline V CDR1 and CDR2: SGHRS, YFSETQ. The V gene lost 0 bases and the J gene lost 1 base, with 5 bases spanning the gap. This CDR3 is CASSLEGSGNTIYF. CDR3 nucleotides: TGCGCCAGCAGCTTGGAGGGGTCTGGAAACACCATATATTTT.

This clone was found a few times. This chain joins TRBV19 and TRBJ2-5, with D tentatively TRBD2 (6 bases). This CDR3 has 13 amino acids. Per the germline V gene, CDR1 is LNHDA and CDR2 is SQIVND (reference sequence). Deletions cut 6 bases from V and 5 bases from J, with 13 bases between. CDR3 coding DNA: TGTGCCAGTAGGCGGGGTGGGGCGGAGACCCAGTACTTC. Protein sequence: CASRRGGAETQYF.

The rearrangement uses TRBV5-1 and TRBJ2-7, with TRBD2 matching 7 bases. CDR3 length: 14 amino acids. V shed 4 bases, J shed 0 bases, and the junction held 4 bases outside the gene matches. Germline CDR1 is SGHRS and CDR2 is YFSETQ. CDR3 amino acids: CASSKRGDSYEQYF. The CDR3 DNA follows: TGCGCCAGCAGCAAGCGGGGCGACTCCTACGAGCAGTACTTC.

In this sample, this clone turned up once. Likely a read error: the CDR3 ends without its conserved phenylalanine or tryptophan. Because the CDR3's place on the DNA is in doubt, the DNA is left out and the CDR3 is given as listed by TCRdb. CDR3 sequence: CASSLGPN. The chain combines TRBV28 with TRBJ2-7; TRBD1, the D gene given by the table, was not confirmed from the DNA. The CDR3 comprises 8 residues, both ends counted. Germline V gives CDR1 MDHEN, CDR2 SYDVKM.

This rearrangement joins TRBV6-5 to TRBJ2-5; TRBD2 might be the D (5 bases). The CDR3 is 14 amino acids. Germline V lookup: CDR1 MNHEY, CDR2 SVGAGI. The V end lost 6 bases, the J end lost 5 bases, and 16 bases lay between the germline ends. The CDR3 protein is CASSPPGVTETQYF. CDR3 nucleotide sequence: TGTGCCAGCAGCCCCCCCGGGGTTACGGAGACCCAGTACTTC.

The J gene is TRBJ2-2, the V gene TRBV2; 12 positions match TRBD1. The CDR3 has 15 amino acids. Germline lookup yields CDR1 SNHLY and CDR2 FYNNEI. Trimming took 3 bases from V and 6 from J; bases not matched to a gene: 2. CDR3 sequence (DNA): TGTGCCAGCAGTGAGGGGACAGGGGGCTCCGGGGAGCTGTTTTTT. The encoded protein is CASSEGTGGSGELFF. The full variable domain, with the rest looked up from reference TRBV2 and TRBJ2-2, is EPEVTQTPSHQVTQMGQEVILRCVPISNHLYFYWYRQILGQKVEFLVSFYNNEISEKSEIFDDQFSVERPDGSNFTLKIRSTKLEDSAMYFCASSEGTGGSGELFFGEGSRLTVL.

The chain employs TRBV5-1 and TRBJ2-5; weak D call: TRBD2 (5 bases). CDR1 SGHRS and CDR2 YFSETQ come from the germline V gene. The CDR3 runs 15 residues. With 0 bases removed from V and 5 bases from J, the gap between germline ends came to 14 bases. The chain's CDR3 is CASSLGPGSKETQYF. The CDR3 DNA reads TGCGCCAGCAGCTTGGGGCCGGGGTCGAAGGAGACCCAGTACTTC.

J is TRBJ2-5 and V is TRBV9; 12 bases agree with TRBD2. V lost 0 bases, J lost 2 bases, and 2 bases stayed unmatched. CDR3 length: 16 residues. Germline-derived CDR1 and CDR2 are SGDLS and YYNGEE. The CDR3 loop reads CASSVAGLAGQETQYF. The DNA of the CDR3 is TGTGCCAGCAGCGTAGCCGGACTAGCGGGGCAAGAGACCCAGTACTTC.

This chain links TRBV30 with TRBJ2-7; D unresolved. Germline loops: CDR1 GTSNPN, CDR2 SVGIG (reference sequence). Trimming removed 2 bases from V and 0 bases from J, with 2 bases in between. This CDR3 has 11 amino acids. In nucleotides, the CDR3 is TGTGCCTGGAGTCACTCCTACGAGCAGTACTTC. Its translation is CAWSHSYEQYF. Full variable domain (rest looked up from reference TRBV30 and TRBJ2-7): SQTIHQWPATLVQPVGSPLSLECTVEGTSNPNLYWYRQAAGRGLQLLFYSVGIGQISSEVPQNLSASRPQDRQFILSSKKLLLSDSGFYLCAWSHSYEQYFGPGTRLTVT.